This T cell receptor beta chain came from a study of blood T cell repertoires in COVID-19. Study summary: Sample material is recorded as cDNA or gDNA derived from T cells, B-cell-depleted T cells, or PBMCs.

Profiled with immunoSEQ multiplex PCR; TCRdb holds only in-frame clones, not every one. The sample holds roughly 240,000 clones, about 80% seen once. Those designated as exposed participants met a COVID-19 case within 2 weeks before study entry. Germline V lookup: CDR1 SEHNR, CDR2 FQNEAQ (reference sequence). This CDR3 has 16 amino acids. The J segment lost 9 bases and the V segment lost 5 bases, leaving 12 bases of the junction unmatched. The sequencing input was PBMCs or T cells enriched from blood (not recorded which). The V gene is TRBV7-9, the J gene TRBJ2-1; 11 nucleotides match TRBD2. The receptor's source is a woman aged 35 to 49 who had been exposed to COVID-19. In nucleotides, the CDR3 is TGTGCCAGCAGCCAACTAGCGGGGGTGATGTCGGTTGAGCAGTTCTTC. Encoded protein: CASSQLAGVMSVEQFF.